This is a list of T cell receptor beta chains from one sample in a study of early T cells in non-severe SARS-CoV-2 infection. TCRdb redid the calling of the 5' RACE reads with MiXCR, one entry per CDR3 protein. The sample holds under 75,000 distinct CDR3 sequences; roughly 13% are singletons and the top ten take about 9.7%. The source material was whole blood. The source of these receptors is an adult who was a healthcare worker with PCR-confirmed SARS-CoV-2 infection or an uninfected control (not recorded which). Each CDR3 is given with its conserved first and last residue. The order of the fields is CDR3 protein, CDR3 DNA, V gene, J gene, D gene, clone size. D genes are given only for firm matches. For some rows the clone size is stated as once, few or many, or as a class when expanded; others skip it.

CDR3aa: CASSYQGRYEQYF
CDR3nt: TGTGCCAGCAGTTACCAGGGGAGATACGAGCAGTACTTC
v_gene: TRBV6-5
j_gene: TRBJ2-7
d_gene: -
abundance: few

CDR3aa: CASSQDVFSYNEQFF
CDR3nt: TGCGCCAGCAGCCAAGATGTCTTTTCCTACAATGAGCAGTTCTTC
v_gene: TRBV4-3
j_gene: TRBJ2-1
d_gene: -
abundance: many

CDR3aa: CAISEVTDTQYF
CDR3nt: TGTGCCATCAGTGAGGTTACCGATACGCAGTATTTT
v_gene: TRBV10-3
j_gene: TRBJ2-3
d_gene: -
abundance: -

CDR3aa: CATLGLRDTQYF
CDR3nt: TGTGCCACGTTGGGCCTCCGTGATACGCAGTATTTT
v_gene: TRBV7-8
j_gene: TRBJ2-3
d_gene: -
abundance: few

CDR3aa: CATDWGGTNYGYTF
CDR3nt: TGTGCCACCGACTGGGGAGGAACTAACTATGGCTACACCTTC
v_gene: TRBV6-2/TRBV6-3
j_gene: TRBJ1-2
d_gene: -
abundance: many

CDR3aa: CASSEVSGRRYNEQFF
CDR3nt: TGTGCCAGCAGTGAAGTAAGCGGGAGGAGGTACAATGAGCAGTTCTTC
v_gene: TRBV2
j_gene: TRBJ2-1
d_gene: TRBD2
abundance: -

CDR3aa: CASSSLAGGGTGELFF
CDR3nt: TGTGCCAGCAGTTCCCTAGCGGGAGGAGGAACCGGGGAGCTGTTTTTT
v_gene: TRBV6-1
j_gene: TRBJ2-2
d_gene: TRBD2
abundance: few

CDR3aa: CASSLLLGPQHF
CDR3nt: TGTGCCAGCAGCTTACTCCTCGGGCCCCAGCATTTT
v_gene: TRBV7-2
j_gene: TRBJ1-5
d_gene: -
abundance: few

CDR3aa: CASSFSGSTNNEQFF
CDR3nt: TGTGCCAGCAGCTTCAGTGGGAGTACAAACAATGAGCAGTTCTTC
v_gene: TRBV7-3
j_gene: TRBJ2-1
d_gene: -
abundance: many

CDR3aa: CSAVPHDYEQYF
CDR3nt: TGCAGTGCCGTCCCGCACGACTACGAGCAGTACTTC
v_gene: TRBV20-1
j_gene: TRBJ2-7
d_gene: -
abundance: many